The 8 T cell receptor beta chains reported below all come from one sample, sequenced in a study of blood T cell repertoires in COVID-19. Using immunoSEQ multiplex PCR, the repertoire was profiled, and TCRdb retains in-frame clones only, with some absent. Among about 48,000 clones listed, approximately 80% were seen once. Source material: peripheral blood. These receptors all come from a man aged 65 to 85 with acute or convalescent COVID-19.

The sample holds one count of this clone. The rearrangement uses TRBV3-1 (or the pseudogene TRBV3-2) and TRBJ2-1; the D gene is possibly TRBD1 (6 bases). CDR3 length equals 14 residues. From germline, CDR1 is LGHDT and CDR2 YNNKEL (reference sequence). V was cut by 1 base and J by 3 bases, with 7 bases left in between. CDR3 nucleotide sequence: TGTGCCAGCAGCCAAGGGACAGTCTACAATGAGCAGTTCTTC. This gives the protein CASSQGTVYNEQFF.

This clone was observed a handful of times. The chain uses TRBV5-1 and TRBJ2-5; the match to TRBD2 covers 8 bases. Per the germline V gene, CDR1 is SGHRS and CDR2 is YFSETQ. V trimming: 4 bases; J trimming: 0 bases; junction bases outside the gene matches: 5. The CDR3 has 15 amino acids. The CDR3 DNA follows: TGCGCCAGCAGCGTCGGGAGGGGGTACCAAGAGACCCAGTACTTC. Translating gives CASSVGRGYQETQYF. The full variable domain, completed using reference TRBV5-1 and TRBJ2-5, is KAGVTQTPRYLIKTRGQQVTLSCSPISGHRSVSWYQQTPGQGLQFLFEYFSETQRNKGNFPGRFSGRQFSNSRSEMNVSTLELGDSALYLCASSVGRGYQETQYFGPGTRLLVL.

This clone has only one observation. The V and J genes are TRBV7-3 and TRBJ1-6; D unresolved. This CDR3 spans 15 amino acids. Trimming stripped 4 bases from V and 5 bases from J, with 12 bases between. The germline V gene encodes CDR1 SGHTA and CDR2 FQGTGA. CDR3 bases: TGTGCCAGCAGCTCCAGTTTTTCAGATAATTCACCCCTCCACTTT. Translation: CASSSSFSDNSPLHF.

This chain uses TRBV7-2 with TRBJ1-5; D gene uncertain. Germline lookup yields CDR1 SGHTA and CDR2 FQGNSA. Trimming removed 4 bases at V and 4 bases at J, with 5 bases between. The CDR3 length is 12 residues. The CDR3 loop reads CASSSLNQPQHF. CDR3 nucleotides: TGTGCCAGCAGCTCGTTAAATCAGCCCCAGCATTTT.

V gene TRBV30 combines with J gene TRBJ1-6, with 8 nucleotides matching TRBD1. V shed 3 bases, J shed 8 bases, and the junction held 9 bases outside the gene matches. The germline CDR1 and CDR2 sequences are GTSNPN and SVGIG (reference sequence). The CDR3 spans 15 residues. The CDR3 nucleotides are TGTGCCTGGAGACGACAGGGGTTCTCGGATTCACCCCTCCACTTT. Amino acid sequence: CAWRRQGFSDSPLHF.

The CDR3: CASSQVVGAGDIQYF. Here the CDR3 DNA reads TGTGCCAGCAGCCAAGTGGTGGGGGCTGGGGACATTCAGTACTTC. The chain joins TRBV4-2 to TRBJ2-4; a weak D match, TRBD1 (6 bases). The CDR3 length is 15 residues. Per germline, CDR1 LGHNA and CDR2 YNFKEQ. Trimming cost V 1 base and J 8 bases, with 15 bases left between them.

The J gene is TRBJ1-1, the V gene TRBV19, with unresolved D. This CDR3 comprises 13 residues. V dropped 7 bases and J dropped 1 base, with 10 bases sitting between them. Germline CDR1 is LNHDA and CDR2 is SQIVND (reference sequence). The CDR3 DNA is TGTGCCAGTACCGATCTAGAGAACACTGAAGCTTTCTTT. Amino acid sequence: CASTDLENTEAFF.

V usage is TRBV28 and J usage is TRBJ1-5; unclear D gene. The ends were cut back, 3 bases at V and 8 bases at J, with 5 bases in the middle. Germline V CDR1 and CDR2: MDHEN, SYDVKM. The CDR3 is made up of 11 amino acids. In nucleotides, the CDR3 is TGTGCCAGCAGTTTTAATAAGCCCCAGCATTTT. This sequence encodes CASSFNKPQHF.